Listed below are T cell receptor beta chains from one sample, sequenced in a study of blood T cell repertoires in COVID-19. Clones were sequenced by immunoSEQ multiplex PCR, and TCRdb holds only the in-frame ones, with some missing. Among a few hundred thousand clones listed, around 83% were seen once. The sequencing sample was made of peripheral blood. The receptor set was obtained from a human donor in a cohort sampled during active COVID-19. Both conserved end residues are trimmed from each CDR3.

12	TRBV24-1	ATSVQGWGDTQY
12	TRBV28	ASRIPGTTNGYT
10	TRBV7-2	ASSFKRETQY
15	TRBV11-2	ASSSLAGGEASDTQY
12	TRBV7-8	ASSPGFLWTEAF
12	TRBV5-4	ASSLARGADTQY
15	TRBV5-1	ASSLWAGRSGANVLT
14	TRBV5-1	ASSLGGSQPRETQY
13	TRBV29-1	SVRSGTSVVGEQY
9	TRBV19	ASSLAGEQY
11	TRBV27	ASSWGQGLGYT
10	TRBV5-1	ASSLQAEGYT
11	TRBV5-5	ASSWGGGKEQF
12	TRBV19	ASSIRTFYQPQH
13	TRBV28	ASSLGTASNQPQH
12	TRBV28	ASRTGLANEKLF
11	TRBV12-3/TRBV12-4	ASSLGPLDTQY
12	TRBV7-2	ASSLGGQGSGYT
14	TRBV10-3	AISENSGSSYNEQF
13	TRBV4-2	ASSQEVRGSSPLH